Listed below are T cell receptor beta chains from one sample, sequenced in a study of cytomegalovirus exposure and HLA in healthy donors. Measured with immunoSEQ multiplex PCR; TCRdb has only the in-frame clones, and not every one. There are 150,000 or so clones in the sample; about 85% occur only once, and around 2.4% lies in the top ten. Input material: PBMCs. Receptors originate from a man under 40 in good health and CMV-seropositive. Both conserved end residues are part of each CDR3. A D gene is named only where the DNA matches it firmly.

V	D	CDR3
TRBV11-2	TRBD1	CASSLVQGDYTEAFF
TRBV6-5	.	CASTTQAPGEQYF
TRBV9	.	CASSPGDTEAFF
TRBV11-2	TRBD2	CASSKLAGGNFGETQYF
TRBV25-1	TRBD1	CASKEGAYTEAFF
TRBV6-1	TRBD1	CASSGGTGNQPQHF
TRBV4-3	TRBD2	CASSHGGTSGGLGETQYF
TRBV18	.	CASSPWTASTDTQYF
TRBV10-3	.	CAISDATVGHGYTF
TRBV2	TRBD2	CASSEALAGTYNEQFF
TRBV4-1	.	CASRDAGSYEQYF
TRBV2	TRBD1	CASSEDWTGGDEQYF
TRBV11-3	.	CASSLEHGTGELFF
TRBV7-2	TRBD2	CASSPLRGGAPDTQYF
TRBV19	TRBD1	CASSQDRDSYGYTF
TRBV30	TRBD2	CAWTGLAGVNEQFF
TRBV27	TRBD2	CASSPSGGVGIQYF
TRBV7-2	TRBD2	CASSFRLAGGGGTGELFF
TRBV6-5	.	CASSYTQGGGWYGYTF
TRBV4-2	TRBD2	CASSQERGGVDEQYF
TRBV9	.	CASSVGGAAKPYGYTF
TRBV5-4	.	CASSLSPDNYNEQFF
TRBV5-4	.	CASSLFSLESYEQYF
TRBV15	TRBD1	CATGSGGLNYGYTF
TRBV19	.	CASISPGQNQPQHF
TRBV6-5	TRBD1	CASSPQGLSGNTIYF
TRBV5-8	.	CASTLPSRGAGYGYTF
TRBV6-5	TRBD2	CASSYSLAGAYEQYF
TRBV10-2	.	CASSDSEYSNQPQHF
TRBV30	.	CAWTRLQGNYGYTF
TRBV7-9	.	CASSPRDGRSPRGYTF
TRBV6-5	TRBD2	CASSLTRGGRDTQYF
TRBV7-8	TRBD1	CASRKVAGTGALVGNEQFF
TRBV11-3	.	CASSLGPWASAYNEQFF
TRBV10-3	.	CAISGRGGAGTEAFF
TRBV7-9	.	CASSLRSRFSYNEQFF
TRBV10-1	TRBD2	CASKILAGGGGNEQFF
TRBV6-6	.	CASSLERTDYEQYF
TRBV2	.	CASSEQSEANEKLFF
TRBV19	.	CASSARLKFYEQYF
TRBV5-1	TRBD1	CASSLGTGEFSGNTIYF
TRBV6-6	.	CASSSDSVTIKAFF
TRBV7-8	.	CASSPGTQWVEKLFF
TRBV6-1	.	CASSVWAVGSSYEQYF
TRBV7-9	.	CASSFAQSNTEAFF
TRBV6-5	.	CASSRAVGSYEQYF
TRBV9	.	CASSPTGYEQFF
TRBV27	.	CASSLRGLNYGYTF
TRBV7-2	.	CASSPRSGLSSYEQYF
TRBV6-5	TRBD1	CASTSTGLEQYF
TRBV7-5	.	CARSLVSRANTGELFF
TRBV5-8	.	CASSLVIKGVYGYTF